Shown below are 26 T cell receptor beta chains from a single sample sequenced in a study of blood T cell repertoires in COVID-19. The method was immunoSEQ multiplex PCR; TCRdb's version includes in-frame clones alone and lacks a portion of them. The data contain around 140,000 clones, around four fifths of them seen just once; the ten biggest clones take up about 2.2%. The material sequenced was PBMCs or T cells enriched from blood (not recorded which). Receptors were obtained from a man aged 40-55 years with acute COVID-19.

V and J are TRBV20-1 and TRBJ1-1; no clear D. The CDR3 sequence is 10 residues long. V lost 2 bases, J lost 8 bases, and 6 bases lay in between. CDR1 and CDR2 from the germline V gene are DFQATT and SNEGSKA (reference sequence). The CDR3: CSARTGEAFF. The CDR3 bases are TGCAGTGCTAGAACCGGGGAAGCTTTCTTT.

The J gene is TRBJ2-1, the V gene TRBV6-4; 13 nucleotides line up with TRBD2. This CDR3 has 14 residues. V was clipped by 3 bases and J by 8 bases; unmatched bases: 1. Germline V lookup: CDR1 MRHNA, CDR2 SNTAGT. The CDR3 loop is CASSEGLAGDEQFF. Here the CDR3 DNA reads TGTGCCAGCAGTGAAGGACTAGCGGGGGATGAGCAGTTCTTC.

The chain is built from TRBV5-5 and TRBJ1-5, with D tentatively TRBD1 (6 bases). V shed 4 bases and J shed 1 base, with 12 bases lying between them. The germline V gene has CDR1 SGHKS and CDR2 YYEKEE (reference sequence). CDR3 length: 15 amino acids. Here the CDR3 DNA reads TGTGCCAGCAGCCTGGAAGGGGGAAGCAATCAGCCCCAGCATTTT. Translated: CASSLEGGSNQPQHF. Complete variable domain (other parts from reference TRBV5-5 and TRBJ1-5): DAGVTQSPTHLIKTRGQQVTLRCSPISGHKSVSWYQQVLGQGPQFIFQYYEKEERGRGNFPDRFSARQFPNYSSELNVNALLLGDSALYLCASSLEGGSNQPQHFGDGTRLSIL.

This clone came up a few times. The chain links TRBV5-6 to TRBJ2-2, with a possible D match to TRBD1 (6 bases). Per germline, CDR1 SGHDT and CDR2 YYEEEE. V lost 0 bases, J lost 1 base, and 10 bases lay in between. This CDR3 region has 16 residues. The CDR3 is CASSLEPGQNTGELFF. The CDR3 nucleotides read TGTGCCAGCAGCTTGGAGCCGGGACAGAACACCGGGGAGCTGTTTTTT.

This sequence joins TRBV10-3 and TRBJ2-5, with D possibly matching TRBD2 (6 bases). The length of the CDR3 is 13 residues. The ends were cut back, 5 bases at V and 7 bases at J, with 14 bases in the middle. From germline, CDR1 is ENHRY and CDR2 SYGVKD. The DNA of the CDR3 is TGTGCCATCAGTAGGGACCTCGGGGGGACCCAGTACTTC. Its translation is CAISRDLGGTQYF.

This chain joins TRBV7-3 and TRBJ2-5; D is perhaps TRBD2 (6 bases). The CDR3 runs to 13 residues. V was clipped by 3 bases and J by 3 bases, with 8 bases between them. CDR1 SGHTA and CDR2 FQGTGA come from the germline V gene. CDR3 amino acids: CASSFAGKETQYF. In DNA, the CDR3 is TGTGCCAGCAGCTTCGCGGGGAAAGAGACCCAGTACTTC.

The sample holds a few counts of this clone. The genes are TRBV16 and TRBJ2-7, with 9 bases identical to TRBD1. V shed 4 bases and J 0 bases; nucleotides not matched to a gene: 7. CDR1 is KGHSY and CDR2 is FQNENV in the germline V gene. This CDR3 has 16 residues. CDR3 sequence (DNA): TGTGCCAGCAGCCCTCCCGAGGACAGGGGCTCCTACGAGCAGTACTTC. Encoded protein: CASSPPEDRGSYEQYF.

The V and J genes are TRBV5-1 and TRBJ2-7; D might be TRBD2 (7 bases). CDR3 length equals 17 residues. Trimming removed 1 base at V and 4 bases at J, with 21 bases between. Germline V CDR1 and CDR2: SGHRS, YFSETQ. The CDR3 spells CASSLRPPGGERYEQYF. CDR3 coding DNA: TGCGCCAGCAGCTTGCGGCCCCCGGGGGGCGAAAGGTACGAGCAGTACTTC. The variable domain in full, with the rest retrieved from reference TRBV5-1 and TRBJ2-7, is KAGVTQTPRYLIKTRGQQVTLSCSPISGHRSVSWYQQTPGQGLQFLFEYFSETQRNKGNFPGRFSGRQFSNSRSEMNVSTLELGDSALYLCASSLRPPGGERYEQYFGPGTRLTVT.

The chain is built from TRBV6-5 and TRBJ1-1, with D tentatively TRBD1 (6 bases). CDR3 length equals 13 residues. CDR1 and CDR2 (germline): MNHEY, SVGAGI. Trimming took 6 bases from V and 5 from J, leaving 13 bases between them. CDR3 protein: CASSPLTGTEAFF. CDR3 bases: TGTGCCAGCAGCCCCTTAACAGGGACTGAAGCTTTCTTT.

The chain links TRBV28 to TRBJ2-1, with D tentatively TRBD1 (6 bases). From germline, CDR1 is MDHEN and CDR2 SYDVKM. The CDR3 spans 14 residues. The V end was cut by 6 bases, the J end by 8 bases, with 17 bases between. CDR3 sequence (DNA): TGTGCCAGCAGCAGGGGTGGGGTTAGGGATGAGCAGTTCTTC. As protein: CASSRGGVRDEQFF.

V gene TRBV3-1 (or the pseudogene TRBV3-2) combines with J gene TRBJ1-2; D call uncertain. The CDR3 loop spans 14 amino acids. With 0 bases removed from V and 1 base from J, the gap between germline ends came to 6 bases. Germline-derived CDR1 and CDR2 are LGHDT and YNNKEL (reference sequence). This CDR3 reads CASSQDTFNYGYTF. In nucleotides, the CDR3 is TGTGCCAGCAGCCAAGACACATTTAACTATGGCTACACCTTC.

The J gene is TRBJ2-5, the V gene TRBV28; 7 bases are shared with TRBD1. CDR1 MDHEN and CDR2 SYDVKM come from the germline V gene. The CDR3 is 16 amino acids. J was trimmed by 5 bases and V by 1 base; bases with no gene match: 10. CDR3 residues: CASSLYLDRSGETQYF. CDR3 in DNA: TGTGCCAGCAGTTTATACCTGGACAGGTCAGGGGAGACCCAGTACTTC.

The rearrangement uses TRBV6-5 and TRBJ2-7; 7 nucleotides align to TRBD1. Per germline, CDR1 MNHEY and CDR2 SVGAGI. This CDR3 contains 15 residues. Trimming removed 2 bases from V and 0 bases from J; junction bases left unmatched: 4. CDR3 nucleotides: TGTGCCAGCAGTTACCTACGGGACAGCTCCTACGAGCAGTACTTC. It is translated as CASSYLRDSSYEQYF.

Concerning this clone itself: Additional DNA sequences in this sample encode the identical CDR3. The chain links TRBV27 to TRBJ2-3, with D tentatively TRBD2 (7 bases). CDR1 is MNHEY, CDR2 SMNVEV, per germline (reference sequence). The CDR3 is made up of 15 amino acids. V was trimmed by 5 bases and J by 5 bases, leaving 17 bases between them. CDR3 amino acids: CASSLEGGVGDTQYF. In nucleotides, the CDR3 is TGTGCCAGCAGTCTCGAAGGGGGGGTGGGAGATACGCAGTATTTT.

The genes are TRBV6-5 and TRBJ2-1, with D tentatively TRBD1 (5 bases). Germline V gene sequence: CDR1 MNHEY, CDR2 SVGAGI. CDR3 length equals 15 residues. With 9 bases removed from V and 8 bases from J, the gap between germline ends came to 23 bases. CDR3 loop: CARRIQAGKGDEQFF. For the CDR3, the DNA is TGTGCCAGGAGGATCCAGGCAGGGAAGGGCGATGAGCAGTTCTTC.

The CDR3 loop is CASSTGQGGINYGYTF. As DNA, the CDR3 is TGTGCCAGCAGCACCGGACAGGGGGGGATTAACTATGGCTACACCTTC. The chain employs TRBV5-6 and TRBJ1-2, with 10 positions matching TRBD1. The CDR3 length is 16 residues. Looked up from germline, CDR1 is SGHDT and CDR2 is YYEEEE. V was pared by 4 bases and J by 1 base, with 7 bases of the junction left unmatched.

CDR3 bases: TGTGCCAGCAGCGTCGGGGTCCAGACTGAAGCTTTCTTT. Its protein product is CASSVGVQTEAFF. The chain is built from TRBV9 and TRBJ1-1; D is uncertain. V was pared by 2 bases and J by 5 bases, with 10 bases between. Germline CDR1 is SGDLS and CDR2 is YYNGEE. This CDR3 has 13 amino acids.

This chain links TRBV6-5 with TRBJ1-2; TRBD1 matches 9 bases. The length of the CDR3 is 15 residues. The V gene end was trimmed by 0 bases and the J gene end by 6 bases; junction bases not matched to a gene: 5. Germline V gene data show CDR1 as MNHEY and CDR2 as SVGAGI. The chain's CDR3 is CASSYSGTGLDGYTF. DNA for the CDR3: TGTGCCAGCAGTTACTCGGGGACAGGGCTAGATGGCTACACCTTC.

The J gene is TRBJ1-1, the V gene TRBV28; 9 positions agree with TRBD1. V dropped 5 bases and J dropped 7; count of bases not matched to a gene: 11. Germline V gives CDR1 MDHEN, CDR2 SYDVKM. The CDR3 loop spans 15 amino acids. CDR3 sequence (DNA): TGTGCCAGCAGTCCCTCCACAGGGGGCGACCTTGAAGCTTTCTTT. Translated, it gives CASSPSTGGDLEAFF.

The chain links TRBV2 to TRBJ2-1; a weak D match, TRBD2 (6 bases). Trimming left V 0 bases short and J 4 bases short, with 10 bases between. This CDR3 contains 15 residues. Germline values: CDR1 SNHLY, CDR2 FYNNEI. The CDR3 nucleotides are TGTGCCAGCAGTGAAGCGGGAGGTACATACAATGAGCAGTTCTTC. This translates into CASSEAGGTYNEQFF.

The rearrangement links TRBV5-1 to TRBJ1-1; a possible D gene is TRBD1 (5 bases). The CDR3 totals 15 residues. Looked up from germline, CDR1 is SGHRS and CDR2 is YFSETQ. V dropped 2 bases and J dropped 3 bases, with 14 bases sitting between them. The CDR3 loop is CASSLLGGLDTEAFF. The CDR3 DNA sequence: TGCGCCAGCAGCTTACTCGGGGGGTTGGACACTGAAGCTTTCTTT.

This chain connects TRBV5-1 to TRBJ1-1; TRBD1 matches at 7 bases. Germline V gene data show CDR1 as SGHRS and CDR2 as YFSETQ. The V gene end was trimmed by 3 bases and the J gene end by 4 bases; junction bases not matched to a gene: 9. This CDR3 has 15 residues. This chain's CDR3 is CASSSEGAGITEAFF. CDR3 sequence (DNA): TGCGCCAGCAGCTCTGAGGGGGCCGGGATCACTGAAGCTTTCTTT.

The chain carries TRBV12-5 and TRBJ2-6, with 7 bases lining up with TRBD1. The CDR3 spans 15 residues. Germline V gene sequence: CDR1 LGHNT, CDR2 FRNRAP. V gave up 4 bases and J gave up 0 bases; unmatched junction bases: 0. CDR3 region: CASGSGGSGANVLTF. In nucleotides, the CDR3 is TGTGCTAGTGGTTCAGGGGGCTCTGGGGCCAACGTCCTGACTTTC.

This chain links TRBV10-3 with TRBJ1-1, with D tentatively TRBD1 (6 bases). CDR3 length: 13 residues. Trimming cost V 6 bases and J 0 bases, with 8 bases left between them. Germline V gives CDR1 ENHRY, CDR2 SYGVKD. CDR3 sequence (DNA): TGTGCCATCAGCAGGGACATGAACACTGAAGCTTTCTTT. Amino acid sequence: CAISRDMNTEAFF.

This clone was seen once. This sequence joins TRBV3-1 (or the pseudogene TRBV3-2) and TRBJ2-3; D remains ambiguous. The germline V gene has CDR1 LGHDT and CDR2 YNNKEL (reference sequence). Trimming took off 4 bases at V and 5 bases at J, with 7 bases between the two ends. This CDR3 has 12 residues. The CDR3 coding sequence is TGTGCCAGCAGCCTCTCGGGAGATACGCAGTATTTT. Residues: CASSLSGDTQYF.

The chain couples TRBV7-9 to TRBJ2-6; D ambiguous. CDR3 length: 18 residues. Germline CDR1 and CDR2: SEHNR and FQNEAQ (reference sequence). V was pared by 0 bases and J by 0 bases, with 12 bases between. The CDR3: CASSLAALALSGANVLTF. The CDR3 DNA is TGTGCCAGCAGCTTAGCGGCCTTAGCCCTCTCTGGGGCCAACGTCCTGACTTTC.